These 20 T cell receptor beta chains share one sample of origin, sequenced in a study of control samples from healthy donors and cancer patients (dated by TCRdb to between 2020 and 2021). The library relied on the immunoSEQ multiplex PCR assay. Held by TCRdb, this immuneACCESS table contains in-frame sequences only and omits some clones. Under half of the omission traces to an unresolved V gene where checked; the cause of the rest is unknown. The sample table holds roughly 40,000 clones, of which 92% were seen once. The biggest ten clones account for around 4% of the sample. Sequencing was done on a sample of blood. Receptors originate from a woman in her fifties or sixties in good health.

The rearrangement links TRBV28 to TRBJ2-2; TRBD2 aligns across 8 bases. J was trimmed by 3 bases and V by 5 bases; bases with no gene match: 8. Per germline, CDR1 MDHEN and CDR2 SYDVKM. The CDR3 contains 16 residues. CDR3 sequence reads: CASSPYGGADTGELFF. The CDR3 DNA reads TGTGCCAGCAGTCCCTACGGGGGGGCCGACACCGGGGAGCTGTTTTTT.

As DNA, the CDR3 is TGTGCTAGTGCCACCGGGACTAGCGGGGGGGCGAGAGAGACCCAGTACTTC. It translates to CASATGTSGGARETQYF. The V gene is TRBV12-5, the J gene TRBJ2-5; 16 bases are shared with TRBD2. V shed 7 bases, J shed 4 bases, and the junction held 9 bases outside the gene matches. The CDR3 contains 17 residues. Germline V gene data show CDR1 as LGHNT and CDR2 as FRNRAP.

The chain is built from TRBV18 and TRBJ1-1, with a weak D call TRBD1 (6 bases). V lost 4 bases and J lost 5, with 11 bases in between. The CDR3 has 13 residues. Per the germline V gene, CDR1 is KGHSH and CDR2 is LQKENI. CDR3 bases: TGTGCCAGCTCACTACAGGGTAATACTGAAGCTTTCTTT. Residues: CASSLQGNTEAFF.

In its sample, this clone was seen once. The rearrangement uses TRBV18 and TRBJ2-5; D gene unclear. The DNA end is a closer match to TRBJ2-7, so the J assignment may be wrong. The length of the CDR3 is 14 residues. Germline loops: CDR1 KGHSH, CDR2 LQKENI. CDR3 sequence reads: CASSPGSGTYEQYF. CDR3 nucleotides: TGTGCCAGCTCACCCGGCTCAGGAACCTACGAGCAGTACTTC.

V is TRBV28 and J is TRBJ2-5; 9 positions agree with TRBD1. The germline V gene has CDR1 MDHEN and CDR2 SYDVKM. This CDR3 has 15 amino acids. V was clipped by 2 bases and J by 5 bases; unmatched bases: 6. CDR3 sequence: CASSLNGQGYETQYF. CDR3 in DNA: TGTGCCAGCAGTTTAAACGGACAGGGGTACGAGACCCAGTACTTC.

The V gene is TRBV5-1, the J gene TRBJ1-4; 8 nucleotides match TRBD1. J lost 0 bases, V lost 4 bases, and 5 bases had no gene match. Germline values: CDR1 SGHRS, CDR2 YFSETQ. The CDR3 is 16 amino acids. The CDR3 loop reads CASSHGQGATNEKLFF. The CDR3 nucleotides read TGCGCCAGCAGCCACGGACAGGGAGCAACTAATGAAAAACTGTTTTTT.

This sequence joins TRBV4-1 and TRBJ2-1; D is perhaps TRBD1 (6 bases). The germline CDR1 and CDR2 sequences are MGHRA and YSYEKL. This CDR3 has 16 residues. Trimming removed 5 bases at V and 0 bases at J, with 14 bases between. CDR3: CASSNVQGPSYNEQFF. CDR3 in DNA: TGCGCCAGCAGCAACGTACAGGGACCCTCCTACAATGAGCAGTTCTTC.

The chain uses TRBV28 and TRBJ1-6, with D possibly matching TRBD1 (6 bases). This CDR3 has 16 amino acids. V was cut by 7 bases and J by 10 bases, with 23 bases left in between. Germline V gene sequence: CDR1 MDHEN, CDR2 SYDVKM. CDR3: CASIESYRVGGSPLHF. CDR3 nucleotides: TGTGCCAGCATAGAGTCGTACAGGGTGGGAGGATCACCCCTCCACTTT. The full variable domain, completed using reference TRBV28 and TRBJ1-6, is DVKVTQSSRYLVKRTGEKVFLECVQDMDHENMFWYRQDPGLGLRLIYFSYDVKMKEKGDIPEGYSVSREKKERFSLILESASTNQTSMYLCASIESYRVGGSPLHFGNGTRLTVT.

This clone has a single count. The J gene is TRBJ2-7, the V gene TRBV5-1, with D possibly matching TRBD2 (7 bases). The germline gives CDR1 SGHRS, CDR2 YFSETQ. The ends were cut back, 5 bases at V and 1 base at J, with 22 bases in the middle. The CDR3 contains 17 residues. CDR3 sequence: CASRIGAGAGFSYEQYF. CDR3 DNA: TGCGCCAGCAGGATCGGGGCGGGGGCCGGATTTTCCTACGAGCAGTACTTC.

For this clone: Germline is not matched at one junction end, which may reflect a read error. The chain uses TRBV7-9 and TRBJ1-2; D ambiguous. This CDR3 has 13 amino acids. Germline V gene data show CDR1 as SEHNR and CDR2 as FQNEAQ (reference sequence). The CDR3 sequence is CASSLGDDYGYTF. CDR3 coding DNA: TGTGCCAGCAGTTTAGGAGATGACTATGGCTACACCTTC.

This chain uses TRBV7-9 with TRBJ1-2, with D unclear. Germline CDR1 is SEHNR and CDR2 is FQNEAQ (reference sequence). There are 15 residues in the CDR3. Between the trimmed V and J ends, which lost 5 bases and 4 bases, there was a span of 17 bases. The CDR3 nucleotides read TGTGCCAGCAGCCAAATCGCACAGCCTCTCTATGGCTACACCTTC. It codes for CASSQIAQPLYGYTF.

J is TRBJ1-1 and V is TRBV7-6; 10 nucleotides agree with TRBD1. Germline lookup yields CDR1 SGHVS and CDR2 FNYEAQ. The CDR3 sequence is 16 residues long. V was clipped by 1 base and J by 5 bases; unmatched bases: 7. The DNA for the CDR3 is TGTGCCAGCAGCTTAGAGACAGGGGGCGAAGTGACTGAAGCTTTCTTT. It specifies CASSLETGGEVTEAFF.

The rearrangement joins TRBV2 to TRBJ1-2; D is perhaps TRBD1 (6 bases). Trimming shortened V by 8 bases and J by 0 bases, and 10 bases separated the two germline ends. This CDR3 has 13 residues. Germline V lookup: CDR1 SNHLY, CDR2 FYNNEI. For the CDR3, the DNA is TGTGCCAGCGGAGACAGGCCTAACTATGGCTACACCTTC. It specifies CASGDRPNYGYTF.

The CDR3 bases are TGTGCCACCAGCAGAGATGGGGCTAGCGGCCCCTCTAGCACAGATACGCAGTATTTT. Translating gives CATSRDGASGPSSTDTQYF. The gene calls are TRBV15 and TRBJ2-3; 7 positions match TRBD2. This CDR3 has 19 residues. The V gene's germline CDR1 is LNHNV and CDR2 YYDKDF (reference sequence). Unmatched junction bases numbered 12, after V lost 0 bases and J lost 0 bases.

This chain connects TRBV12-3 or TRBV12-4 to TRBJ1-2, with D perhaps TRBD1 (5 bases). V was cut by 6 bases and J by 8 bases, with 16 bases left in between. CDR3 length: 13 residues. The CDR3 here is CASSRQGWRGYTF. The CDR3, as DNA: TGTGCCAGCAGCCGCCAGGGATGGAGGGGCTACACCTTC.

The chain combines TRBV29-1 with TRBJ2-7; the D gene is possibly TRBD2 (7 bases). The ends were cut back, 2 bases at V and 2 bases at J, with 13 bases in the middle. Looked up from germline, CDR1 is SQVTM and CDR2 is ANQGSEA. CDR3 length: 14 residues. CDR3 sequence: CSVESGGFAYEQYF. CDR3 sequence (DNA): TGCAGCGTTGAATCGGGGGGCTTCGCCTACGAGCAGTACTTC.

The chain combines TRBV10-3 with TRBJ1-2; D unclear. Germline values: CDR1 ENHRY, CDR2 SYGVKD. Between the trimmed V and J ends, which lost 6 bases and 2 bases, there was a span of 13 bases. The CDR3 consists of 14 residues. The CDR3 sequence is CAISPVQTNYGYTF. The CDR3 DNA follows: TGTGCCATCAGCCCGGTTCAAACGAACTATGGCTACACCTTC.

The CDR3, as DNA: TGTGCCAGCTCCCCCTCCGGGTCCTACACCGGGGAGCTGTTTTTT. Protein product: CASSPSGSYTGELFF. The chain couples TRBV18 to TRBJ2-2; D remains ambiguous. Germline V gives CDR1 KGHSH, CDR2 LQKENI. CDR3 length equals 15 residues. Trimming cost V 6 bases and J 3 bases, with 14 bases left between them.

The gene calls are TRBV7-6 and TRBJ2-1, with 8 bases lining up with TRBD2. V lost 2 bases, J lost 10 bases, and 10 bases stayed unmatched. The CDR3 is 15 residues long. The germline gives CDR1 SGHVS, CDR2 FNYEAQ. CDR3 sequence: CASSLTGGLGEEQFF. The CDR3 region has the DNA TGTGCCAGCAGCTTAACGGGGGGGCTGGGGGAGGAGCAGTTCTTC. The full variable domain, with the rest looked up from reference TRBV7-6 and TRBJ2-1, is GAGVSQSPRYKVTKRGQDVALRCDPISGHVSLYWYRQALGQGPEFLTYFNYEAQQDKSGLPNDRFSAERPEGSISTLTIQRTEQRDSAMYRCASSLTGGLGEEQFFGPGTRLTVL.

About this clone: Relative to the germline gene, one junction end is altered; a read error may explain this. The V and J genes are TRBV28 and TRBJ1-1; no clear D gene. This CDR3 is built from 14 residues. Per germline, CDR1 MDHEN and CDR2 SYDVKM. CDR3 in DNA: TGTGCCAGCAGGGCCTCGAGACCGAACGCTGAAGCTTTCTTT. This sequence encodes CASRASRPNAEAFF.